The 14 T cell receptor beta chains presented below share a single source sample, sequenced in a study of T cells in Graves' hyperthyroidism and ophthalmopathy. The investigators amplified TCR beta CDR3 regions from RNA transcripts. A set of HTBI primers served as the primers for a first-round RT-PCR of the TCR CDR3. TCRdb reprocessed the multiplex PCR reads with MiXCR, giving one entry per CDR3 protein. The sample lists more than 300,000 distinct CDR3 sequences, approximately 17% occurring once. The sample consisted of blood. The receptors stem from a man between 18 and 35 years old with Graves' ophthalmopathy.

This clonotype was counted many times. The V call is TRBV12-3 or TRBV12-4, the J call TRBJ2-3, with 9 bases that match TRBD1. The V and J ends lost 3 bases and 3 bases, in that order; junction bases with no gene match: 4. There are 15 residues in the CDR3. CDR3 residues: CASSFTGGWTDTQYF. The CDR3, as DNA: TGTGCCAGCAGTTTTACAGGGGGCTGGACAGATACGCAGTATTTT.

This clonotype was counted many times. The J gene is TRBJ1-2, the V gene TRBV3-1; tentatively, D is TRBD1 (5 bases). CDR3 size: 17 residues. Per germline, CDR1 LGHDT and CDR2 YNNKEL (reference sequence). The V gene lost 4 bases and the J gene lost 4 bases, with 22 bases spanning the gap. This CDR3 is CASSPRDGQLLAYGYTF. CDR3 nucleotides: TGTGCCAGCAGCCCGAGGGACGGACAACTATTAGCCTATGGCTACACCTTC.

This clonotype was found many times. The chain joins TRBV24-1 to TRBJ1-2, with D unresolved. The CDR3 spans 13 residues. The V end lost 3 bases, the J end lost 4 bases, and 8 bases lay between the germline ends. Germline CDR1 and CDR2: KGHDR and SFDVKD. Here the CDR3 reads CATSDGGTYGYTF. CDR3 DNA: TGTGCCACCAGTGATGGAGGAACCTATGGCTACACCTTC.

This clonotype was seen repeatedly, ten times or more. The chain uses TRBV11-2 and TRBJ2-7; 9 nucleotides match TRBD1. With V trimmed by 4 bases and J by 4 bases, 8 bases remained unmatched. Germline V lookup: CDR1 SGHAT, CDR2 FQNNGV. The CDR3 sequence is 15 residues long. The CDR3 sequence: CASSSGTGRSYEQYF. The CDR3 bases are TGTGCCAGCAGCTCTGGGACAGGGCGTTCGTACGAGCAGTACTTC.

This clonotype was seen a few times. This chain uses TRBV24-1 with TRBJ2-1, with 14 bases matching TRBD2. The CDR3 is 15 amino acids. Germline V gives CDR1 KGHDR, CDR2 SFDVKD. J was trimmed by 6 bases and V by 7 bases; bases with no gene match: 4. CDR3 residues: CATSLTSGGANEQFF. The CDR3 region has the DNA TGTGCCACCAGCTTGACTAGCGGGGGGGCCAATGAGCAGTTCTTC.

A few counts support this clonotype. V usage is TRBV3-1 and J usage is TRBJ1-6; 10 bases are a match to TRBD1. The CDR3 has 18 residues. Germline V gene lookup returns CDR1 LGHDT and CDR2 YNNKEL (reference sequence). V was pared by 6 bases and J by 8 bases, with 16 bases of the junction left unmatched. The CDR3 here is CASRDGQGGSWQDSPLHF. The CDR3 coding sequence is TGTGCCAGCAGAGACGGACAGGGGGGTAGTTGGCAAGATTCACCCCTCCACTTT.

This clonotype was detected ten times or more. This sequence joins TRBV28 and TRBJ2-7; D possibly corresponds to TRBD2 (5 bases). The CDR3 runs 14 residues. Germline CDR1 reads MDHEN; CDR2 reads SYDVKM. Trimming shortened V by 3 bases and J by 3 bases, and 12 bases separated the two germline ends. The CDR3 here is CASSFSREYYEQYF. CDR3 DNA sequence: TGTGCCAGCAGTTTTTCGAGGGAATACTACGAGCAGTACTTC.

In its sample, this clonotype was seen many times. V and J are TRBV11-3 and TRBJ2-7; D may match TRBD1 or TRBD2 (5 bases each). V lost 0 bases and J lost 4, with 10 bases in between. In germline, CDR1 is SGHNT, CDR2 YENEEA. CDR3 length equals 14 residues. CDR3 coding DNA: TGTGCCAGCAGCTTAGACGGGGCCTCTTACGAGCAGTACTTC. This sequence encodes CASSLDGASYEQYF.

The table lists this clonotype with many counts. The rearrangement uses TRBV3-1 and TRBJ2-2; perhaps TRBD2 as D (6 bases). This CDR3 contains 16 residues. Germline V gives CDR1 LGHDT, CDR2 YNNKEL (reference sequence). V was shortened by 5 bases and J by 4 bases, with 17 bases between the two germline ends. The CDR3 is CASSSRLTGVTGELFF. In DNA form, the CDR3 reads TGTGCCAGCAGCTCAAGACTAACGGGAGTCACCGGGGAGCTGTTTTTT.

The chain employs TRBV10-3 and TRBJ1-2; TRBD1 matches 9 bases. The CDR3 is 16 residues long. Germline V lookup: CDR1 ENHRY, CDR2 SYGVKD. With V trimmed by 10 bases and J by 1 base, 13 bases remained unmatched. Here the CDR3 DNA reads TGTGCCACAAGGGACAGGGATATAGTATATAACTATGGCTACACCTTC. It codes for CATRDRDIVYNYGYTF.

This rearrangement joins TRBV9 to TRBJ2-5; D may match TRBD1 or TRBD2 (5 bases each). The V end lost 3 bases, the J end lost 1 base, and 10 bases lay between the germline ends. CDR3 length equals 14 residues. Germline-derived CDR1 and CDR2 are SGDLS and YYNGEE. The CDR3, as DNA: TGTGCCAGCAGCGGAACCGGGACCCAAGAGACCCAGTACTTC. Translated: CASSGTGTQETQYF.

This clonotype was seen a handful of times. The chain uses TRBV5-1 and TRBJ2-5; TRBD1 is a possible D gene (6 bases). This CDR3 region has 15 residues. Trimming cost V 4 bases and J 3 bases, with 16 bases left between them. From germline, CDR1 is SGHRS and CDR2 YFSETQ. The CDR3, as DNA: TGCGCCAGCAGCCCGAGGACAGTGGAGGAAGAGACCCAGTACTTC. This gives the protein CASSPRTVEEETQYF.

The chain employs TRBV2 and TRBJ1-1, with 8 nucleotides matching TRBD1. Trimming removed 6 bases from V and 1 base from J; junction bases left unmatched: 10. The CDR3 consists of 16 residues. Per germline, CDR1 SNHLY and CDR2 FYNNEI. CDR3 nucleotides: TGTGCCAGCAGCAACACTACCGGGACAGGGAACACTGAAGCTTTCTTT. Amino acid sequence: CASSNTTGTGNTEAFF.

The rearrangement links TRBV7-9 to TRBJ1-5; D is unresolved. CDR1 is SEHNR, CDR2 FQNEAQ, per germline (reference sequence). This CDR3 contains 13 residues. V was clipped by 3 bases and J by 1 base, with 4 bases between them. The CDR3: CASSFESNQPQHF. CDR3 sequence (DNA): TGTGCCAGCAGCTTTGAAAGCAATCAGCCCCAGCATTTT. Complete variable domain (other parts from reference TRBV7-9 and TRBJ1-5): DTGVSQNPRHKITKRGQNVTFRCDPISEHNRLYWYRQTLGQGPEFLTYFQNEAQLEKSRLLSDRFSAERPKGSFSTLEIQRTEQGDSAMYLCASSFESNQPQHFGDGTRLSIL.